The next 20 T cell receptor beta chains were all read from a single sample in a study of cytomegalovirus exposure and HLA in healthy donors. The PCR used 60 Vbeta and 13 Jbeta primers. Here immunoSEQ multiplex PCR was the method, and the copy in TCRdb shows in-frame clones only, minus some. The table has 150,000 to 200,000 clones, around three quarters seen once. Input material: PBMCs. The receptor set was obtained from a man in his forties in good health and CMV-seropositive.

The V call is TRBV2, the J call TRBJ2-5, with D perhaps TRBD1 (6 bases). Judging by the DNA end, TRBJ2-7 fits better; the J call may be wrong. Germline V gene data show CDR1 as SNHLY and CDR2 as FYNNEI. This CDR3 region has 12 residues. CDR3 nucleotides: TGTGCCAGCAGAGCGGACAGCTACGAGCAGTACTTC. Residues: CASRADSYEQYF.

About this clone: The sample has other DNA sequences that encode this CDR3 too. This sequence joins TRBV4-3 and TRBJ1-4; weak D call: TRBD1 (5 bases). The germline CDR1 and CDR2 sequences are LGHNA and YSLEER. The CDR3 consists of 15 residues. Between the trimmed V and J ends, which lost 5 bases and 2 bases, there was a span of 12 bases. CDR3 residues: CASSSQGSTNEKLFF. CDR3 nucleotide sequence: TGCGCCAGCAGCTCGCAGGGATCGACTAATGAAAAACTGTTTTTT.

The genes are TRBV2 and TRBJ1-2; a possible D gene is TRBD1 (6 bases). The length of the CDR3 is 13 residues. Germline V CDR1 and CDR2: SNHLY, FYNNEI. V dropped 6 bases and J dropped 4 bases, with 12 bases sitting between them. CDR3: CASRTTGTYGYTF. The DNA for the CDR3 is TGTGCCAGCAGGACCACAGGGACCTATGGCTACACCTTC.

Concerning this clone: One junction end disagrees with the germline gene, perhaps due to a read error. V usage is TRBV7-7 and J usage is TRBJ1-2; 8 bases map to TRBD1. The CDR3 length is 14 residues. Germline CDR1 SSHAT, CDR2 FNYEAQ (reference sequence). CDR3 sequence: CASSLTGVLYGYTF. CDR3 bases: TGTGCTAGCAGCTTGACAGGGGTACTCTATGGCTACACCTTC.

The chain uses TRBV5-1 and TRBJ2-5, with 8 bases matching TRBD1. This CDR3 comprises 13 residues. The junction had 8 bases not matched to a gene; V was cut back by 4 bases and J by 9 bases. Germline values: CDR1 SGHRS, CDR2 YFSETQ. The CDR3 nucleotides are TGCGCCAGCAGCCCCGGACAGGGCGAGGCCCAGTACTTC. Residues: CASSPGQGEAQYF.

The chain recombines TRBV7-9 with TRBJ2-3, with D possibly matching TRBD2 (5 bases). The germline V gene encodes CDR1 SEHNR and CDR2 FQNEAQ (reference sequence). This CDR3 has 14 amino acids. V lost 5 bases to trimming and J lost 2 bases, with 11 bases between them. The CDR3 DNA sequence: TGTGCCAGCAGCCTCGGACTGAACACAGATACGCAGTATTTT. Translating gives CASSLGLNTDTQYF.

The J gene is TRBJ2-3, the V gene TRBV19, with a weak D call TRBD2 (6 bases). The V and J ends lost 3 bases and 2 bases respectively, with 9 bases between them. The CDR3 totals 14 residues. CDR1 LNHDA and CDR2 SQIVND come from the germline V gene (reference sequence). For the CDR3, the DNA is TGTGCCAGTAGTATGGGGGGAGCCACAGATACGCAGTATTTT. Translated: CASSMGGATDTQYF.

The genes are TRBV27 and TRBJ1-1, with TRBD1 identical over 7 bases. The V and J ends lost 2 bases and 1 base, in that order; junction bases with no gene match: 4. The germline V gene encodes CDR1 MNHEY and CDR2 SMNVEV (reference sequence). The CDR3 sequence is 15 residues long. CDR3 DNA sequence: TGTGCCAGCAGTTTAGTGGGGACAGCGAACACTGAAGCTTTCTTT. Protein sequence: CASSLVGTANTEAFF.

The chain combines TRBV19 with TRBJ1-1, with TRBD1 identical over 11 bases. The length of the CDR3 is 16 residues. Unmatched junction bases numbered 6, after V lost 1 base and J lost 5 bases. From germline, CDR1 is LNHDA and CDR2 SQIVND (reference sequence). Written as DNA, the CDR3 is TGTGCCAGTAGTATAGGGACAGGGGGCGTCGGGACTGAAGCTTTCTTT. The encoded protein is CASSIGTGGVGTEAFF.

A single count supports this clone. The chain uses TRBV7-9 and TRBJ2-5; TRBD2 agrees at 10 bases. V was pared by 6 bases and J by 5 bases, with 9 bases of the junction left unmatched. The CDR3 extends over 15 amino acids. CDR1 SEHNR and CDR2 FQNEAQ come from the germline V gene (reference sequence). CDR3 sequence: CASSGSGGAVETQYF. CDR3 DNA sequence: TGTGCCAGCAGTGGAAGCGGGGGGGCGGTGGAGACCCAGTACTTC.

This clone was detected only a few times. J is TRBJ1-4 and V is TRBV10-3; TRBD1 matches at 7 bases. Looked up from germline, CDR1 is ENHRY and CDR2 is SYGVKD. After removal of 8 bases from V and 4 bases from J, the junction contained 4 bases not matched to a gene. There are 13 residues in the CDR3. CDR3 residues: CAIQTGRNEKLFF. CDR3 in DNA: TGTGCCATCCAGACAGGGCGTAATGAAAAACTGTTTTTT.

The CDR3 protein is CASSYGTGGYNEQFF. CDR3 DNA: TGTGCCAGCAGTTACGGGACAGGGGGATACAATGAGCAGTTCTTC. This chain connects TRBV6-5 to TRBJ2-1; 11 bases map to TRBD1. The CDR3 spans 15 residues. With V trimmed by 2 bases and J by 4 bases, 1 base remained unmatched. Germline loops: CDR1 MNHEY, CDR2 SVGAGI.

V is TRBV7-2 and J is TRBJ1-2; 7 bases are a match to TRBD1. Germline lookup yields CDR1 SGHTA and CDR2 FQGNSA. The CDR3 consists of 17 residues. V lost 0 bases, J lost 0 bases, and 7 bases stayed unmatched. Here the CDR3 DNA reads TGTGCCAGCAGCTTAGCCAGGACAGGAGGAACTAACTATGGCTACACCTTC. Translated: CASSLARTGGTNYGYTF.

This rearrangement joins TRBV5-1 to TRBJ1-2; 10 positions match TRBD1. Losses at the gene ends were 3 bases for V and 6 bases for J; bases not matched to a gene: 8. CDR3 length: 15 residues. Germline V gives CDR1 SGHRS, CDR2 YFSETQ. The DNA for the CDR3 is TGCGCCAGCAGCTGGGCCGGGACAGGGGTGGATGGCTACACCTTC. Translation: CASSWAGTGVDGYTF.

The rearrangement links TRBV19 to TRBJ1-5; D not resolved. This CDR3 has 17 residues. The V gene lost 7 bases and the J gene lost 2 bases, with 21 bases spanning the gap. Germline V gene sequence: CDR1 LNHDA, CDR2 SQIVND (reference sequence). CDR3 amino acids: CASMGRANRRGNQPQHF. CDR3 coding DNA: TGTGCCAGTATGGGCAGAGCAAATCGCCGTGGCAATCAGCCCCAGCATTTT. The full variable domain, completed using reference TRBV19 and TRBJ1-5, is DGGITQSPKYLFRKEGQNVTLSCEQNLNHDAMYWYRQDPGQGLRLIYYSQIVNDFQKGDIAEGYSVSREKKESFPLTVTSAQKNPTAFYLCASMGRANRRGNQPQHFGDGTRLSIL.

This chain links TRBV21-1 with TRBJ2-2; the table's D call TRBD2 went unverified against the DNA. TRBV21-1 is shown as a pseudogene. This CDR3 region has 16 residues. CDR3 sequence reads: CASSKAGSGNTGELFF. CDR3 coding DNA: TGTGCCAGCAGCAAAGCCGGCAGCGGGAACACCGGGGAGCTGTTTTTT.

The chain uses TRBV11-2 and TRBJ1-2, with 11 bases identical to TRBD1. Germline CDR1 and CDR2: SGHAT and FQNNGV. The V and J ends lost 6 bases and 7 bases, in that order; junction bases with no gene match: 4. The length of the CDR3 is 13 residues. The CDR3 DNA is TGTGCCAGCAGTGGGACAGGGGGTCCTGGCTACACCTTC. Residues: CASSGTGGPGYTF.

This clone was picked up a small number of times. As DNA, the CDR3 is TGTGCCAGTAGTACCCCCTCGTTGTTCACTGAAGCTTTCTTT. It codes for CASSTPSLFTEAFF. V gene TRBV19 combines with J gene TRBJ1-1; D call uncertain. Germline CDR1 reads LNHDA; CDR2 reads SQIVND (reference sequence). Trimming cost V 4 bases and J 4 bases, with 13 bases left between them. This CDR3 region has 14 residues.

V gene TRBV30 combines with J gene TRBJ1-6; D unclear. This CDR3 region has 16 residues. V lost 0 bases to trimming and J lost 2 bases, with 11 bases between them. Germline CDR1 and CDR2: GTSNPN and SVGIG (reference sequence). CDR3 residues: CAWSVWELTYNSPLHF. CDR3 coding DNA: TGTGCCTGGAGTGTATGGGAGTTAACCTATAATTCACCCCTCCACTTT.

This clone was seen more than once but under ten times. The chain uses TRBV25-1 and TRBJ2-7, with D maybe TRBD1 (6 bases). V was pared by 4 bases and J by 3 bases, with 13 bases between. This CDR3 region has 14 residues. CDR1 and CDR2 (germline): MGHDK, SYGVNS. Written as DNA, the CDR3 is TGTGCCAGCAGTGGCAGGGGTTATAGCTACGAGCAGTACTTC. Protein sequence: CASSGRGYSYEQYF.